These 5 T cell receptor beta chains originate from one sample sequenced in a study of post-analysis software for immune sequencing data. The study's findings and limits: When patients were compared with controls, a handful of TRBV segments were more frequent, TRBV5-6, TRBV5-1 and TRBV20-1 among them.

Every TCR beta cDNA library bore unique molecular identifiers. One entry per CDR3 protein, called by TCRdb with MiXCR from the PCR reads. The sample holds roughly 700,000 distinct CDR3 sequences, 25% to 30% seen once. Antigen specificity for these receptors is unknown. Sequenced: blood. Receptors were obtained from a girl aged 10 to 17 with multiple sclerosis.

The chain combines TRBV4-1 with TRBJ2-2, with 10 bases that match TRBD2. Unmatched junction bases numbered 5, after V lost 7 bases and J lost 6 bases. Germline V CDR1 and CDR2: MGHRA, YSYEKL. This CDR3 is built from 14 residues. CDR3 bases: TGCGCCAGCAAGGAACTAGCGGGGCCCGGGGAGCTGTTTTTT. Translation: CASKELAGPGELFF.

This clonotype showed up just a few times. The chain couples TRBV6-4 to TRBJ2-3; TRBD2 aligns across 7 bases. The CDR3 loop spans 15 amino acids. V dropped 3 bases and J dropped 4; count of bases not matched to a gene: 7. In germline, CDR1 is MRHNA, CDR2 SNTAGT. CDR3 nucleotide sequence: TGTGCCAGCAGTGAAGCAGCGGGAAGATCAGATACGCAGTATTTT. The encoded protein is CASSEAAGRSDTQYF.

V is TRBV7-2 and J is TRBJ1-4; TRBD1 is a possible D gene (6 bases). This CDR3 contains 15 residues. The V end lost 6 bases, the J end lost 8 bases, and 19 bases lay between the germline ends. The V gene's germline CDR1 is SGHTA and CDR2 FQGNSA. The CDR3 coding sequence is TGTGCCAGCAGAAGATCAGGGGACCCCTTCGAAAAACTGTTTTTT. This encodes CASRRSGDPFEKLFF.

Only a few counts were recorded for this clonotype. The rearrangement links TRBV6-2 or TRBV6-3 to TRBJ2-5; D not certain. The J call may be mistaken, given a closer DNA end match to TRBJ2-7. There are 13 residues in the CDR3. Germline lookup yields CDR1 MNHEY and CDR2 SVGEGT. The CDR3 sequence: CASSYSLLGEQYF. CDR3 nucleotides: TGTGCCAGCAGTTACTCCCTCCTCGGCGAGCAGTACTTC.

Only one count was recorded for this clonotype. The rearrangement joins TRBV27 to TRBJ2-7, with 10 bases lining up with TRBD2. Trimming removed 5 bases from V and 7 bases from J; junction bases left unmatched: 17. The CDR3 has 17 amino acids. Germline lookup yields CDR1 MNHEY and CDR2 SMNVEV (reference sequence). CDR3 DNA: TGTGCCAGCAGTCGGCCCTCCGGGCTAGCGGGAGTACGAGAGCAGTACTTC. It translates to CASSRPSGLAGVREQYF.